This T cell receptor beta chain was identified in a study of blood T cell repertoires in COVID-19. TCRdb's copy holds only in-frame clones and misses some; the assay was immunoSEQ multiplex PCR. The sample contains about 68,000 clones, 65% to 90% of which appear only once. Germline CDR1 and CDR2: LNHDA and SQIVND (reference sequence). The V end lost 5 bases, the J end lost 5 bases, and 15 bases lay between the germline ends. The CDR3 runs 14 residues. Sequencing was done on a sample of peripheral blood. The receptor comes from an elderly man with COVID-19, enrolled during active disease. The genes are TRBV19 and TRBJ1-1; a possible D gene is TRBD1 (5 bases). The CDR3 here is CASSPAAGRTEAFF. The CDR3 coding sequence is TGTGCCAGTAGTCCCGCGGCAGGGCGAACTGAAGCTTTCTTT.